The next 21 T cell receptor beta chains were all read from a single sample in a study of naive and memory T cell subsets. Study results and caveats: Naive repertoires, especially CD8, held a few larger clonotypes, possibly memory cells re-expressing CD45RA.

No cognate antigen is known for these TCRs. Two oligonucleotides, mixed equimolar, formed the beta constant-region primer covering TRBC1 and TRBC2. The ligated cDNA underwent four PCR rounds using SP2 and nested alpha and beta constant-region primers. MiXCR, applied by TCRdb to the UMI-ligation and nested PCR reads, yields one record per CDR3 protein. Of about 140,000 distinct CDR3 sequences detected, roughly a fifth appear once; the ten largest clones hold about 0.6%. The specimen was naive CD8+ T cells from blood. These TCRs come from a human donor in good health.

This clonotype appeared a few times. This chain connects TRBV4-3 to TRBJ2-7; 7 nucleotides match TRBD1. V shed 0 bases, J shed 2 bases, and the junction held 13 bases outside the gene matches. Germline-derived CDR1 and CDR2 are LGHNA and YSLEER. The CDR3 length is 18 residues. This CDR3 reads CASSQDSLPDRDPYEQYF. CDR3 nucleotide sequence: TGCGCCAGCAGCCAAGACAGCCTCCCTGACAGGGACCCCTACGAGCAGTACTTC.

This clonotype has only one observation. The chain joins TRBV4-1 to TRBJ2-1; a weak D match, TRBD1 (5 bases). Germline CDR1 is MGHRA and CDR2 is YSYEKL. The ends were cut back, 0 bases at V and 7 bases at J, with 10 bases in the middle. The CDR3 runs 14 residues. The CDR3 bases are TGCGCCAGCAGCCAAGAATCAGGGTATAATGAGCAGTTCTTC. Its protein is CASSQESGYNEQFF.

This clonotype was counted only a few times. The V gene is TRBV29-1, the J gene TRBJ2-7; D is perhaps TRBD1 or TRBD2 (5 bases each). The CDR3 extends over 15 amino acids. Germline assignment: CDR1 SQVTM and CDR2 ANQGSEA. V gave up 1 base and J gave up 2 bases, with 15 bases separating them. The CDR3 protein is CSVEGAYGDPYEQYF. The CDR3 DNA sequence: TGCAGCGTTGAAGGGGCATATGGGGACCCCTACGAGCAGTACTTC.

The chain combines TRBV20-1 with TRBJ2-1; D unresolved. The length of the CDR3 is 13 residues. Trimming removed 3 bases at V and 2 bases at J, with 8 bases between. CDR1 is DFQATT and CDR2 is SNEGSKA in the germline V gene (reference sequence). The CDR3 DNA follows: TGCAGTGCTAGTTCCGAGACCTACAATGAGCAGTTCTTC. It encodes CSASSETYNEQFF.

A few counts support this clonotype. V and J are TRBV29-1 and TRBJ2-7; D possibly corresponds to TRBD2 (5 bases). Per the germline V gene, CDR1 is SQVTM and CDR2 is ANQGSEA. The CDR3 runs 12 residues. V shed 0 bases and J shed 9 bases, with 12 bases lying between them. The DNA for the CDR3 is TGCAGCGTTGAAGATGTAGTGAGCGGGCAGTACTTC. Translating it yields CSVEDVVSGQYF.

The V and J genes are TRBV11-1 and TRBJ2-1, with TRBD2 matching over 8 bases. In germline, CDR1 is SGHAT, CDR2 FQDESV (reference sequence). The CDR3 is made up of 14 amino acids. Germline trimming cut 2 bases from V and 9 bases from J; bases unmatched to any gene: 6. The CDR3 sequence is CASSLSGAGGEQFF. In DNA, the CDR3 is TGTGCCAGCAGCTTATCCGGGGCGGGGGGTGAGCAGTTCTTC.

This clonotype was seen repeatedly, ten times or more. This chain links TRBV28 with TRBJ2-5, with 8 bases lining up with TRBD2. CDR3 size: 15 residues. Trimming removed 6 bases from V and 2 bases from J; junction bases left unmatched: 8. Looked up from germline, CDR1 is MDHEN and CDR2 is SYDVKM. The CDR3 spells CASRPGGGIQETQYF. The DNA for the CDR3 is TGTGCCAGCAGACCCGGGGGGGGGATACAAGAGACCCAGTACTTC.

The table lists this clonotype with a few counts. This CDR3 is CSVETETSFTYEQYF. CDR3 DNA sequence: TGCAGCGTTGAAACGGAGACTAGCTTTACCTACGAGCAGTACTTC. This chain connects TRBV29-1 to TRBJ2-7, with TRBD2 matching 7 bases. J was trimmed by 2 bases and V by 2 bases; bases with no gene match: 9. CDR1 is SQVTM and CDR2 is ANQGSEA in the germline V gene. This CDR3 is built from 15 residues.

This clonotype was seen a handful of times. The V and J genes are TRBV12-3 or TRBV12-4 and TRBJ2-3, with TRBD1 matching 12 bases. V dropped 4 bases and J dropped 4; count of bases not matched to a gene: 3. This CDR3 is 15 amino acids long. CDR3 bases: TGTGCCAGCAGTTACGGGACAGGGGGCTCAGATACGCAGTATTTT. Translating gives CASSYGTGGSDTQYF.

The rearrangement joins TRBV28 to TRBJ1-5; D unclear. In germline, CDR1 is MDHEN, CDR2 SYDVKM. The V end was cut by 6 bases, the J end by 9 bases, with 9 bases between. The CDR3 totals 11 residues. The CDR3 coding sequence is TGTGCCAGCAGCGCCGGATGGCCCCAGCATTTT. Translated: CASSAGWPQHF.

This clonotype has just one count. V is TRBV12-3 or TRBV12-4 and J is TRBJ1-5; D remains ambiguous. This CDR3 region has 13 residues. V gave up 11 bases and J gave up 6 bases, with 17 bases separating them. CDR3 amino acids: CACTGVLSQPQHF. The CDR3 nucleotides are TGTGCCTGTACCGGGGTGTTAAGTCAGCCCCAGCATTTT.

The rearrangement links TRBV12-3 or TRBV12-4 to TRBJ2-5, with unresolved D. This CDR3 comprises 15 residues. V lost 1 base to trimming and J lost 2 bases, with 11 bases between them. The CDR3 region is CASSLGTTPQETQYF. CDR3 sequence (DNA): TGTGCCAGCAGTTTAGGCACGACACCTCAAGAGACCCAGTACTTC.

The rearrangement links TRBV12-5 to TRBJ2-3, with no clear D. CDR1 is LGHNT and CDR2 is FRNRAP in the germline V gene. The length of the CDR3 is 13 residues. The V end was cut by 7 bases, the J end by 2 bases, with 10 bases between. The CDR3 nucleotides read TGTGCTAGTGTAGGGTCTCCCACAGATACGCAGTATTTT. Residues: CASVGSPTDTQYF.

V is TRBV28 and J is TRBJ2-7; 7 bases match TRBD2. The germline V gene has CDR1 MDHEN and CDR2 SYDVKM. The CDR3 covers 12 residues. With 7 bases clipped from V and 6 bases from J, the junction kept 6 bases outside the gene matches. CDR3 residues: CASITGEGEQYF. The CDR3 DNA sequence: TGTGCCAGCATCACGGGGGAGGGCGAGCAGTACTTC.

This clonotype has more than one count but fewer than ten. The chain is built from TRBV7-2 and TRBJ2-3; D call uncertain. Looked up from germline, CDR1 is SGHTA and CDR2 is FQGNSA. Trimming stripped 1 base from V and 13 bases from J, with 12 bases between. This CDR3 region has 12 residues. The CDR3 nucleotides are TGTGCCAGCAGCTTAGATTATTTGTCGGAGTATTTT. Its translation: CASSLDYLSEYF.

Comment on this clonotype: Relative to the germline gene, one junction end is altered; a read error may explain this. CDR3: CASSLEEVGLAGSRLF. CDR3 nucleotides: TGTGCCAGCAGCTTAGAAGAGGTGGGACTAGCGGGGTCCAGGCTCTTC. The chain recombines TRBV7-8 with TRBJ2-1, with 13 bases identical to TRBD2. CDR3 length equals 16 residues. Germline values: CDR1 SGHVS, CDR2 FQNEAQ.

This clonotype was seen a few times. The chain has TRBV12-3 or TRBV12-4 and TRBJ1-5, with TRBD1 as a possible D gene (5 bases). Trimming took off 5 bases at V and 3 bases at J, with 14 bases between the two ends. This CDR3 spans 15 amino acids. The CDR3, as DNA: TGTGCCAGCAGTGACCCGACAGAACTCAATCAGCCCCAGCATTTT. This translates into CASSDPTELNQPQHF.

The sample holds a few counts of this clonotype. The chain links TRBV6-1 to TRBJ1-1; D remains ambiguous. The V end was cut by 0 bases, the J end by 3 bases, with 14 bases between. The CDR3 length is 16 residues. From germline, CDR1 is MNHNS and CDR2 SASEGT. CDR3 nucleotide sequence: TGTGCCAGCAGTGAAGCTCCCTCATATATGGACACTGAAGCTTTCTTT. It is translated as CASSEAPSYMDTEAFF.

This chain links TRBV6-6 with TRBJ2-1; no clear D gene. CDR3 size: 16 residues. CDR1 MNHNY and CDR2 SVGAGI come from the germline V gene (reference sequence). V lost 2 bases and J 6 bases, leaving 17 bases between the germline ends. DNA for the CDR3: TGTGCCAGCAGTTACGCCGTTTTGGGCGGTGGCAATGAGCAGTTCTTC. Translation: CASSYAVLGGGNEQFF.

The sample holds a few counts of this clonotype. The chain has TRBV20-1 and TRBJ2-7, with D hard to call. The CDR3 length is 12 residues. V lost 4 bases to trimming and J lost 10 bases, with 17 bases between them. CDR1 and CDR2 from the germline V gene are DFQATT and SNEGSKA (reference sequence). In DNA, the CDR3 is TGCAGTGCTACGGACCCCAGGTTGAAACAGTACTTC. This codes for CSATDPRLKQYF.

This clonotype has more than one count but fewer than ten. This rearrangement joins TRBV6-5 to TRBJ2-7, with D tentatively TRBD1 or TRBD2 (5 bases each). Germline loops: CDR1 MNHEY, CDR2 SVGAGI. V shed 8 bases and J shed 2 bases, with 19 bases lying between them. This CDR3 spans 15 amino acids. CDR3 nucleotide sequence: TGTGCCAGCGGGCAAAGGGGTCGGCGGGCCTACGAGCAGTACTTC. Its protein product is CASGQRGRRAYEQYF.